Below, 15 T cell receptor beta chains from the same sample are listed, as sequenced in a study of blood T cell repertoires in COVID-19. The protocol was immunoSEQ multiplex PCR, while the TCRdb copy is restricted to in-frame clones and leaves out a portion. The table shows approximately 97,000 clones, with just over 85% occurring only once. Sequencing used peripheral blood. The receptors here all came from a man in his fifties with COVID-19, enrolled during active disease.

This sequence joins TRBV5-5 and TRBJ1-1; D remains unclear. Per germline, CDR1 SGHKS and CDR2 YYEKEE (reference sequence). Trimming took 4 bases from V and 0 from J, leaving 7 bases between them. The CDR3 is 13 amino acids. CDR3 nucleotides: TGTGCCAGCAGCGGGGAGATGAACACTGAAGCTTTCTTT. Translating it yields CASSGEMNTEAFF.

In DNA form, the CDR3 reads TGTGCCAGCAGCCCGGTTTACAGGGGGGGGCCCAATGAGCAGTTCTTC. Protein product: CASSPVYRGGPNEQFF. This chain connects TRBV4-2 to TRBJ2-1, with TRBD1 as a possible D gene (8 bases). CDR1 and CDR2 (germline): LGHNA, YNFKEQ. The V end lost 4 bases, the J end lost 6 bases, and 19 bases lay between the germline ends. The CDR3 runs to 16 residues.

V and J are TRBV10-3 and TRBJ1-2; D unresolved. CDR3 length: 14 residues. Trimming stripped 2 bases from V and 2 bases from J, with 9 bases between. The germline V gene has CDR1 ENHRY and CDR2 SYGVKD. This chain's CDR3 is CAISEGQNNYGYTF. The CDR3 nucleotides are TGTGCCATCAGTGAGGGGCAGAACAACTATGGCTACACCTTC.

The J gene is TRBJ1-1, the V gene TRBV4-1; D is undetermined. Germline CDR1 is MGHRA and CDR2 is YSYEKL. The CDR3 runs 14 residues. V lost 1 base and J lost 2, with 8 bases in between. CDR3 sequence: CASSQGLPNTEAFF. DNA for the CDR3: TGCGCCAGCAGCCAAGGACTTCCAAACACTGAAGCTTTCTTT.

This chain joins TRBV3-1 (or the pseudogene TRBV3-2) and TRBJ2-5, with 10 bases fitting TRBD2. The germline gives CDR1 LGHDT, CDR2 YNNKEL (reference sequence). The CDR3 has 14 residues. V lost 4 bases to trimming and J lost 1 base; unmatched junction nucleotides: 0. The CDR3 loop is CASSRLAGQETQYF. CDR3 in DNA: TGTGCCAGCAGCCGACTAGCGGGCCAAGAGACCCAGTACTTC.

V gene TRBV3-1 (or the pseudogene TRBV3-2) combines with J gene TRBJ1-6; D is uncertain. CDR3 length: 14 residues. Per the germline V gene, CDR1 is LGHDT and CDR2 is YNNKEL (reference sequence). V was cut by 1 base and J by 7 bases, with 8 bases left in between. The CDR3 spells CASSQARRNSPLHF. CDR3 DNA: TGTGCCAGCAGCCAAGCAAGGAGGAATTCACCCCTCCACTTT.

The chain recombines TRBV2 with TRBJ1-4, with a possible D match to TRBD1 (5 bases). The CDR3 spans 15 residues. Germline CDR1 reads SNHLY; CDR2 reads FYNNEI. Trimming left V 6 bases short and J 5 bases short, with 16 bases between. DNA of the CDR3: TGTGCCAGCAGCCGGACACAACCTAGGAATGAAAAACTGTTTTTT. Translated, it gives CASSRTQPRNEKLFF.

The rearrangement joins TRBV5-1 to TRBJ1-2, with 9 positions matching TRBD1. The germline gives CDR1 SGHRS, CDR2 YFSETQ. V lost 0 bases to trimming and J lost 6 bases; unmatched junction nucleotides: 6. The CDR3 totals 15 residues. In DNA, the CDR3 is TGCGCCAGCAGCTTGGCCTCGGGGACAGGGAATGGCTACACCTTC. Its protein is CASSLASGTGNGYTF.

V usage is TRBV18 and J usage is TRBJ2-2, with D uncertain. Trimming pared 2 bases from V and 6 bases from J, leaving 22 bases between. Looked up from germline, CDR1 is KGHSH and CDR2 is LQKENI. The CDR3 is 18 residues long. In DNA, the CDR3 is TGTGCCAGCTCACCAAATCGTCAGATTCCCCAAGCGCCCGGGGAGCTGTTTTTT. Translating it yields CASSPNRQIPQAPGELFF.

The chain has TRBV5-1 and TRBJ1-6; TRBD1 agrees at 8 bases. The CDR3 has 14 amino acids. Trimming removed 5 bases from V and 7 bases from J; junction bases left unmatched: 5. Germline assignment: CDR1 SGHRS and CDR2 YFSETQ. The CDR3 protein is CASRRDRGNSPLHF. CDR3 DNA: TGCGCCAGCAGAAGAGACAGGGGAAATTCACCCCTCCACTTT.

The CDR3 spells CASNEYGGDREAFF. DNA for the CDR3: TGTGCCAGTAATGAGTACGGGGGAGATCGGGAAGCTTTCTTT. The chain carries TRBV19 and TRBJ1-1; a weak D match, TRBD1 (5 bases). Germline CDR1 and CDR2: LNHDA and SQIVND (reference sequence). This CDR3 is built from 14 residues. Trimming left V 7 bases short and J 8 bases short, with 20 bases between.

This CDR3 reads CASSLDRGHRDTQYF. The CDR3 nucleotides are TGCGCCAGCAGCTTGGACAGGGGGCATAGAGATACGCAGTATTTT. V is TRBV5-1 and J is TRBJ2-3; the match to TRBD1 covers 9 bases. The ends lost 0 bases at V and 5 bases at J; junction bases unmatched: 4. Germline lookup yields CDR1 SGHRS and CDR2 YFSETQ. This CDR3 region has 15 residues. The complete variable domain, with remaining parts taken from reference TRBV5-1 and TRBJ2-3, reads KAGVTQTPRYLIKTRGQQVTLSCSPISGHRSVSWYQQTPGQGLQFLFEYFSETQRNKGNFPGRFSGRQFSNSRSEMNVSTLELGDSALYLCASSLDRGHRDTQYFGPGTRLTVL.

J is TRBJ2-1 and V is TRBV9; D gene ambiguous. The ends were cut back, 0 bases at V and 2 bases at J, with 12 bases in the middle. This CDR3 comprises 16 residues. Germline V gene sequence: CDR1 SGDLS, CDR2 YYNGEE. DNA of the CDR3: TGTGCCAGCAGCGTAGTAGGTAGGAGTGCCTACAATGAGCAGTTCTTC. Residues: CASSVVGRSAYNEQFF.

V and J are TRBV6-2 or TRBV6-3 and TRBJ2-7; 12 bases are a match to TRBD2. Germline V gives CDR1 MNHEY, CDR2 SVGEGT. CDR3 size: 15 residues. V shed 6 bases and J 1 base; nucleotides not matched to a gene: 4. The CDR3 region has the DNA TGTGCCAGCAGCTATGGACTAGCGGGGTCCTACGAGCAGTACTTC. It is translated as CASSYGLAGSYEQYF.

This chain connects TRBV7-2 to TRBJ2-1; 13 nucleotides align to TRBD2. The V gene's germline CDR1 is SGHTA and CDR2 FQGNSA. This CDR3 spans 15 amino acids. Trimming at V came to 5 bases and at J to 9 bases, leaving 7 bases not matched to a gene. The CDR3 sequence is CASSGGLAGAGEQFF. The CDR3 DNA reads TGTGCCAGCAGCGGAGGACTAGCGGGGGCGGGTGAGCAGTTCTTC.